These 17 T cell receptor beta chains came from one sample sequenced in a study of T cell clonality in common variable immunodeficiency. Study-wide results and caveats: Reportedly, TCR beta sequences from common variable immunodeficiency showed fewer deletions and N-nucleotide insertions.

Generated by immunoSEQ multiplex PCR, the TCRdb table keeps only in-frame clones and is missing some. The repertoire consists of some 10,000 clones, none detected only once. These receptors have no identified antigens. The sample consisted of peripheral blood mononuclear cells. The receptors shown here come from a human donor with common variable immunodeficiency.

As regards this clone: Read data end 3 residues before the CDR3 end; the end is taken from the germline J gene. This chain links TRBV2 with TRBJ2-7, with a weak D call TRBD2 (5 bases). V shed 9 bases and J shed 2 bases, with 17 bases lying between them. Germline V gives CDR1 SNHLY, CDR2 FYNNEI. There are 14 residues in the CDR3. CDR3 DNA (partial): TGTGCCAGTAAGAAGGACTCCTTGACCTACGAG. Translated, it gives CASKKDSLTYE. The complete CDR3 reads CASKKDSLTYEQYF.

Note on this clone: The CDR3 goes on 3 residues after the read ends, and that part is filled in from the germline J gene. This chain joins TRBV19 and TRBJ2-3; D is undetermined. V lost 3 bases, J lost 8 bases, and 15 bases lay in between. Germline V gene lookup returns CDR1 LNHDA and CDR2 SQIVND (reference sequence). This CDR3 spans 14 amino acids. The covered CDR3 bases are TGTGCCAGTAGTATCGCATCGGGTTCGGGTACG. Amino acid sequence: CASSIASGSGT. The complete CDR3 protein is CASSIASGSGTQYF.

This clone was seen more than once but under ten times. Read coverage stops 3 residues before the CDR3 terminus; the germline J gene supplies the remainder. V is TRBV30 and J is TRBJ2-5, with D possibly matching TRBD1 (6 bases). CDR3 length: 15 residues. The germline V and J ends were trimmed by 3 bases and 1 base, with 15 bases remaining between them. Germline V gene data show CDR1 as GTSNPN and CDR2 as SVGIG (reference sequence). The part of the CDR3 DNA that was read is TGTGCCTGGAGCGGTAGGACAGCCATCCAAGAGACC. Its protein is CAWSGRTAIQET. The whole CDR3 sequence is CAWSGRTAIQETQYF.

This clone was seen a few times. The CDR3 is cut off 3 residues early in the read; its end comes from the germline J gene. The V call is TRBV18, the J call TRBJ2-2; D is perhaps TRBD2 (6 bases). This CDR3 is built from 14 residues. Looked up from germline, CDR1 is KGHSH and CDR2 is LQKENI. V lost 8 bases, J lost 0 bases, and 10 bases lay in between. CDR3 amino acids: CASPAGTNTGELFF. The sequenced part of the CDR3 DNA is TGTGCCAGCCCCGCGGGGACGAACACCGGGGAG.

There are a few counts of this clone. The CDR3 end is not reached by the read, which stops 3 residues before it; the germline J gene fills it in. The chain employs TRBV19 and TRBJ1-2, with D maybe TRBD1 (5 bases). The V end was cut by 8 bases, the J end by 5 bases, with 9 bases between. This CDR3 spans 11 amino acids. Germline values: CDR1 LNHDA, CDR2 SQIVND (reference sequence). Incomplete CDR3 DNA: TGTGCCAGTGACGACAGATATGGC. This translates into CASDDRYG. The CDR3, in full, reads CASDDRYGYTF.

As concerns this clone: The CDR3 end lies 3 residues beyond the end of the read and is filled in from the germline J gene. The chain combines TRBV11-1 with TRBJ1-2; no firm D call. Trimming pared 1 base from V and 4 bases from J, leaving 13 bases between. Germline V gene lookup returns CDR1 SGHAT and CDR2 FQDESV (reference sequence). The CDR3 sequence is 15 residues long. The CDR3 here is CASSLDFRRGYGYTF. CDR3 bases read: TGTGCCAGCAGCTTAGACTTTCGACGGGGCTATGGC.

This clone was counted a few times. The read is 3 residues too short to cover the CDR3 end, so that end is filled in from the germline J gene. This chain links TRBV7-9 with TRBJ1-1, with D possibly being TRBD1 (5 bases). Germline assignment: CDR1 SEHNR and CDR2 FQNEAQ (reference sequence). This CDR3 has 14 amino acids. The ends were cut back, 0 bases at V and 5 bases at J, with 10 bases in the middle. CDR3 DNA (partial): TGTGCCAGCAGCTTAGCGAGGGGTTGGACTGAA. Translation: CASSLARGWTE. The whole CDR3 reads CASSLARGWTEAFF.

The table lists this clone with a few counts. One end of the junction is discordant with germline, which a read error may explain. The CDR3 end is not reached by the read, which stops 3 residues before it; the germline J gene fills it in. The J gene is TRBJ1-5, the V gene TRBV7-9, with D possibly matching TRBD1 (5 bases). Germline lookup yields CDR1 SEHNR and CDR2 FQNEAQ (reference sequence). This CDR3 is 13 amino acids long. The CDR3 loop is CSSSFIQGQPQHF. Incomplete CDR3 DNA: TGTTCCAGCAGCTTTATCCAGGGTCAGCCC. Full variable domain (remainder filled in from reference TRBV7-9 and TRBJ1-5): DTGVSQNPRHKITKRGQNVTFRCDPISEHNRLYWYRQTLGQGPEFLTYFQNEAQLEKSRLLSDRFSAERPKGSFSTLEIQRTEQGDSAMYLCSSSFIQGQPQHFGDGTRLSIL.

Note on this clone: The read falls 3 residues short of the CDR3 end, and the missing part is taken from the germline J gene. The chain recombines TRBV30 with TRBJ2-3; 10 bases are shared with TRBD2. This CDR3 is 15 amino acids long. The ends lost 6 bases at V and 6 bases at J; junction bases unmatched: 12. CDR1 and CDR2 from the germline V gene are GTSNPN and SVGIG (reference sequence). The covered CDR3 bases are TGTGCCTGCCTGCCCTGGGAAGCGGGGGGGGATACG. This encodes CACLPWEAGGDT. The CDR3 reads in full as CACLPWEAGGDTQYF.

The sequenced CDR3 bases are TGTGCCAGCAGATGGGACAGGGCATTAGGC. Encoded protein: CASRWDRALG. The full CDR3 reads CASRWDRALGYTF. The chain links TRBV6-2 or TRBV6-3 to TRBJ1-2, with 9 bases that match TRBD1. Read data end 3 residues before the CDR3 end; the end is taken from the germline J gene. The CDR3 consists of 13 residues. Germline V gene sequence: CDR1 MNHEY, CDR2 SVGEGT.

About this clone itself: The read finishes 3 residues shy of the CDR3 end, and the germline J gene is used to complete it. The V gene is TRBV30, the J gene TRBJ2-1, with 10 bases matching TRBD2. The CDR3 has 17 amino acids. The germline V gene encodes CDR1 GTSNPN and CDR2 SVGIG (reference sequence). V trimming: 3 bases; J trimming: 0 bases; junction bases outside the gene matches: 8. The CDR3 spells CAWRQLAGQSSYNEQFF. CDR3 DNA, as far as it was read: TGTGCCTGGAGGCAACTAGCGGGACAGAGCTCCTACAATGAG.

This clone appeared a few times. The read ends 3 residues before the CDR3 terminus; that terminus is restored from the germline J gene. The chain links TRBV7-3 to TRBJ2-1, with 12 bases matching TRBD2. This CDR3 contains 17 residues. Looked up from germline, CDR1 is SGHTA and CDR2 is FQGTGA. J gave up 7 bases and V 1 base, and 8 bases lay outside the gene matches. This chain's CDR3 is CASSLRTTSGRGNEQFF. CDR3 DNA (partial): TGTGCCAGCAGCTTAAGGACGACTAGCGGGAGAGGTAATGAG.

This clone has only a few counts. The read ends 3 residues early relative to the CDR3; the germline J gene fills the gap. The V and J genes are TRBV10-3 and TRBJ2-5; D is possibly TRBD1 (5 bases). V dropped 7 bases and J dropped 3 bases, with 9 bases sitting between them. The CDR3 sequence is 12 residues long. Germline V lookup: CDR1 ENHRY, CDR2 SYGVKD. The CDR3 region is CAIKGREETQYF. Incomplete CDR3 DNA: TGTGCCATCAAGGGCAGGGAAGAGACC.

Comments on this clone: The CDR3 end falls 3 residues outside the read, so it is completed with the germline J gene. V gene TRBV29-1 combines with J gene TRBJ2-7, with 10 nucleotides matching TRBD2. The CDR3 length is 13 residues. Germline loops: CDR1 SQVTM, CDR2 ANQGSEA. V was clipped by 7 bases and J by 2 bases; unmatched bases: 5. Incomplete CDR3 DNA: TGCAGCGCTGGGACTAGCGTAGCCTACGAG. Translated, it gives CSAGTSVAYE. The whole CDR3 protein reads CSAGTSVAYEQYF.

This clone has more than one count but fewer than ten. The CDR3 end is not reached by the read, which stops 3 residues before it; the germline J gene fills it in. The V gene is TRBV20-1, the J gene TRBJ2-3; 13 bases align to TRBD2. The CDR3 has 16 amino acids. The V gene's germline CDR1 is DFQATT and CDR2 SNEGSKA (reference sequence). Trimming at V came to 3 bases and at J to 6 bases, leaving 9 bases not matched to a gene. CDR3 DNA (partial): TGCAGTGCTAGCACCCTGGGACTAGCGGGGAGGGATACG. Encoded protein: CSASTLGLAGRDT. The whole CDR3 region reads CSASTLGLAGRDTQYF.

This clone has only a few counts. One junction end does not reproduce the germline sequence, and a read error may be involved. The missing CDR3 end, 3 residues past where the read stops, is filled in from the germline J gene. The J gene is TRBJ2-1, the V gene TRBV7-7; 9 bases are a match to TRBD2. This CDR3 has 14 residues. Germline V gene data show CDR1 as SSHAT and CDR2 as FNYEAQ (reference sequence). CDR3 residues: CASSFSGRFNEQFF. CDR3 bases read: TGTGCTAGCAGCTTTAGCGGGAGATTCAATGAG.

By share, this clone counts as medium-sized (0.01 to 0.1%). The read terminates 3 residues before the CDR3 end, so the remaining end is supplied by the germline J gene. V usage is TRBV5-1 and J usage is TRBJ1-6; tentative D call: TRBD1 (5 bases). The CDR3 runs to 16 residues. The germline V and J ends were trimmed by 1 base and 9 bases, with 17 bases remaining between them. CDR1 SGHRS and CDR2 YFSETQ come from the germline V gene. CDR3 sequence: CASSLSTGGSGSPLHF. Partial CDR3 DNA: TGCGCCAGCAGCTTGAGTACAGGAGGATCAGGTTCACCC.